This TCR beta chain appears in the sequencing data of a study of OX40 agonist ivuxolimab in advanced cancers. The CDR3 covers 13 residues. V was clipped by 2 bases and J by 2 bases, with 5 bases between them. CDR1 is LGHNT, CDR2 FRNRAP, per germline. The data were produced by immunoSEQ multiplex PCR, yet TCRdb's version contains in-frame clones alone and is incomplete. The sample consists of about 96,000 clones, 70% to 85% of them appearing once. This clonotype was obtained from an adult with an advanced solid tumor such as melanoma, head and neck, liver or kidney cancer. The chain has TRBV12-5 and TRBJ2-3; the D is unclear. Material: CD4+ or CD8+ T cells sorted from blood, obtained in a trial of the OX40 agonist ivuxolimab. CDR3 sequence (DNA): TGTGCTAGTGGTTTGTACAACACAGATACGCAGTATTTT. Translated: CASGLYNTDTQYF. The full variable domain, its missing parts supplied by reference TRBV12-5 and TRBJ2-3, is DARVTQTPRHKVTEMGQEVTMRCQPILGHNTVFWYRQTMMQGLELLAYFRNRAPLDDSGMPKDRFSAEMPDATLATLKIQPSEPRDSAVYFCASGLYNTDTQYFGPGTRLTVL.